This T cell receptor beta chain is from a study of neurological immune-mediated disorders. This clonotype was recorded at least ten times. Each CDR3 protein gets one entry after TCRdb re-called the 5' RACE reads with MiXCR. The sample shows approximately 48,000 distinct CDR3 sequences, over 9% of them seen only once. Germline V gene lookup returns CDR1 SGHTA and CDR2 FQGNSA. This CDR3 region has 13 residues. The ends were cut back, 1 base at V and 8 bases at J, with 10 bases in the middle. It was from 2 million PBMCs stored at -80 C that the unsorted libraries were obtained. This clonotype was obtained from a man between 65 and 85 years old with HTLV-1-associated myelopathy (HAM/TSP). The V gene is TRBV7-2, the J gene TRBJ2-3; D not certain. What was sequenced was PBMCs. In nucleotides, the CDR3 is TGTGCCAGCAGCTTAGAGGGTGAGAGTACGCAGTATTTT. It yields the protein CASSLEGESTQYF.